The 27 T cell receptor beta chains below were found in one sample sequenced in a study of regulatory T cells in long-lasting Graves disease (dated by TCRdb to the early 2020s). Libraries were prepared through multiplex PCR. Sequencing used an Illumina HiSeq 4000. CDR3 regions were amplified by Arm-PCR with iRepertoire HTBI primers to construct TCR beta libraries. TCRdb trimmed the raw reads at Q25, called clones with MiXCR and kept productive beta chains. Each CDR3 protein gets just one entry, which takes the most common genes and DNA from the rows behind it. The sample includes about 400,000 distinct CDR3 sequences, with less than 25% observed a single time. Less than 25% of the sample rests with the top ten. The sample's time point, from its label and the paper: persistent/refractory GD, antithyroid drugs over 5 years with positive TRAb. For both TCR sequencing and RNA sequencing, RNA was extracted from PBMCs using TRIzol.

This material consisted of peripheral blood mononuclear cells (PBMCs), taken when the disease was refractory, from a patient treated with antithyroid drugs. These receptor sequences come from a female donor with Graves disease.

This clonotype was seen repeatedly, ten times or more. The CDR3 DNA reads TGTGCCAGCAGTGGAATAGGGGATAGCTCCTACGAGCAGTACTTC. This sequence encodes CASSGIGDSSYEQYF. V and J are TRBV2 and TRBJ2-7, with D possibly matching TRBD1 (5 bases). The V gene's germline CDR1 is SNHLY and CDR2 FYNNEI. V shed 4 bases and J shed 0 bases, with 13 bases lying between them. The CDR3 runs 15 residues.

This clonotype has ten or more counts. V gene TRBV28 combines with J gene TRBJ1-5; 7 bases align to TRBD1. This CDR3 comprises 14 residues. The V segment lost 5 bases and the J segment 1 base; nucleotides outside the gene matches: 2. Germline lookup yields CDR1 MDHEN and CDR2 SYDVKM. CDR3 loop: CASSKTGSNQPQHF. Here the CDR3 DNA reads TGTGCCAGCAGTAAGACAGGGAGCAATCAGCCCCAGCATTTT.

This rearrangement joins TRBV28 to TRBJ1-5; TRBD1 aligns across 10 bases. CDR1 MDHEN and CDR2 SYDVKM come from the germline V gene. J gave up 11 bases and V 6 bases, and 16 bases lay outside the gene matches. The CDR3 has 16 residues. In DNA, the CDR3 is TGTGCCAGCAGGGGCTCCGGGACAGGGGCTGTCGGGTCCCAGCATTTT. Translation gives CASRGSGTGAVGSQHF.

This clonotype occurred many times. V gene TRBV3-1 combines with J gene TRBJ1-1; D uncertain. This CDR3 comprises 13 residues. V dropped 3 bases and J dropped 0 bases, with 5 bases sitting between them. Germline V gives CDR1 LGHDT, CDR2 YNNKEL (reference sequence). CDR3 protein: CASSQALNTEAFF. For the CDR3, the DNA is TGTGCCAGCAGCCAGGCCCTGAACACTGAAGCTTTCTTT.

The chain employs TRBV6-9 and TRBJ2-7; 8 nucleotides match TRBD1. CDR3 length equals 18 residues. V lost 4 bases, J lost 3 bases, and 17 bases stayed unmatched. Germline assignment: CDR1 MNHGY and CDR2 SVAAGI. The CDR3 nucleotides read TGTGCCAGCAGTTTCTCAGGGCAGGGGGCAGGTTTTATCTACGAGCAGTACTTC. Its translation: CASSFSGQGAGFIYEQYF.

The genes are TRBV30 and TRBJ2-7, with 7 bases identical to TRBD2. Germline loops: CDR1 GTSNPN, CDR2 SVGIG (reference sequence). The CDR3 contains 11 residues. V gave up 4 bases and J gave up 7 bases; unmatched junction bases: 4. The CDR3 region has the DNA TGTGCCTGGAATGGGGGGGGTGAGCAGTACTTC. Translation: CAWNGGGEQYF.

This clonotype appeared a few times. The J gene is TRBJ1-2, the V gene TRBV20-1, with 7 bases aligning to TRBD1. The V gene end was trimmed by 5 bases and the J gene end by 2 bases; junction bases not matched to a gene: 2. The CDR3 sequence is 12 residues long. The V gene's germline CDR1 is DFQATT and CDR2 SNEGSKA (reference sequence). CDR3 loop: CSAPGQNYGYTF. CDR3 nucleotides: TGCAGTGCTCCGGGACAGAACTATGGCTACACCTTC.

This clonotype came up many times. The CDR3 region is CASSSQGARNEQYF. DNA for the CDR3: TGTGCCAGCAGCTCGCAGGGGGCGCGGAACGAGCAGTACTTC. The chain combines TRBV7-2 with TRBJ2-7; 8 bases agree with TRBD1. Germline CDR1 and CDR2: SGHTA and FQGNSA. This CDR3 contains 14 residues. The junction had 7 bases not matched to a gene; V was cut back by 4 bases and J by 5 bases.

The V call is TRBV20-1, the J call TRBJ1-1; a weak D match, TRBD1 (6 bases). CDR1 DFQATT and CDR2 SNEGSKA come from the germline V gene (reference sequence). V gave up 3 bases and J gave up 1 base, with 9 bases separating them. This CDR3 region has 13 residues. The CDR3 DNA reads TGCAGTGCTAGGGCACAGGGGAACACTGAAGCTTTCTTT. Translation gives CSARAQGNTEAFF.

At least ten counts were recorded for this clonotype. The chain combines TRBV20-1 with TRBJ2-5, with 10 nucleotides matching TRBD2. Losses at the gene ends were 5 bases for V and 2 bases for J; bases not matched to a gene: 5. The CDR3 has 14 amino acids. Germline V gene sequence: CDR1 DFQATT, CDR2 SNEGSKA (reference sequence). DNA of the CDR3: TGCAGTGCTCAGAAACTAGCGGGGCAAGAGACCCAGTACTTC. Encoded protein: CSAQKLAGQETQYF.

V is TRBV20-1 and J is TRBJ2-5, with D unresolved. Trimming took 0 bases from V and 1 from J, leaving 12 bases between them. This CDR3 comprises 15 residues. Germline CDR1 reads DFQATT; CDR2 reads SNEGSKA (reference sequence). CDR3 DNA: TGCAGTGCTAGAGATCGGGTTGGCAGCCAAGAGACCCAGTACTTC. The encoded protein is CSARDRVGSQETQYF.

This clonotype was recorded at least ten times. The chain is built from TRBV2 and TRBJ1-1; D not resolved. Trimming took 4 bases from V and 0 from J, leaving 15 bases between them. Germline lookup yields CDR1 SNHLY and CDR2 FYNNEI. This CDR3 has 16 amino acids. The CDR3 coding sequence is TGTGCCAGCAGTGTTGAGGGAATGAAGATGAACACTGAAGCTTTCTTT. It yields the protein CASSVEGMKMNTEAFF.

This clonotype showed up many times. The genes are TRBV7-2 and TRBJ2-7; the D gene is possibly TRBD1 (5 bases). V was clipped by 5 bases and J by 1 base, with 15 bases between them. There are 15 residues in the CDR3. Looked up from germline, CDR1 is SGHTA and CDR2 is FQGNSA. CDR3 sequence reads: CASSPETAGSYEQYF. The CDR3 DNA sequence: TGTGCCAGCAGCCCCGAAACTGCAGGGTCCTACGAGCAGTACTTC.

The sample holds many counts of this clonotype. The chain combines TRBV6-1 with TRBJ2-7, with D hard to call. The V gene's germline CDR1 is MNHNS and CDR2 SASEGT. V was cut by 3 bases and J by 7 bases, with 16 bases left in between. CDR3 length: 14 amino acids. CDR3 protein: CASSERIGPEEQYF. The CDR3 DNA follows: TGTGCCAGCAGTGAGAGAATCGGGCCGGAAGAGCAGTACTTC.

The chain employs TRBV6-2 or TRBV6-3 and TRBJ2-3; D might be TRBD2 (6 bases). Germline values: CDR1 MNHEY, CDR2 SVGEGT. The CDR3 loop spans 15 amino acids. V shed 9 bases and J shed 0 bases, with 16 bases lying between them. CDR3 sequence (DNA): TGTGCCAGTAGACCGGGACTTCCTAGCACAGATACGCAGTATTTT. The encoded protein is CASRPGLPSTDTQYF.

In this sample, this clonotype turned up a few times. The chain has TRBV29-1 and TRBJ1-1; D ambiguous. Per the germline V gene, CDR1 is SQVTM and CDR2 is ANQGSEA. This CDR3 is 13 amino acids long. The germline V and J ends were trimmed by 2 bases and 0 bases, with 7 bases remaining between them. The CDR3 DNA reads as TGCAGCGTTGAAAACAGAATGAACACTGAAGCTTTCTTT. Translated, it gives CSVENRMNTEAFF.

This clonotype was seen at least ten times. V is TRBV7-9 and J is TRBJ2-5; TRBD1 agrees at 8 bases. This CDR3 region has 15 residues. Trimming removed 5 bases from V and 5 bases from J; junction bases left unmatched: 10. The V gene's germline CDR1 is SEHNR and CDR2 FQNEAQ (reference sequence). The CDR3 spells CASSGQQGGPETQYF. Written as DNA, the CDR3 is TGTGCCAGCAGCGGTCAACAGGGGGGTCCTGAGACCCAGTACTTC.

This clonotype was counted many times. This chain uses TRBV12-3 or TRBV12-4 with TRBJ2-5, with TRBD2 matching 10 bases. V was pared by 5 bases and J by 5 bases, with 14 bases of the junction left unmatched. This CDR3 has 17 residues. CDR3 protein: CASSLRRGLALQETQYF. CDR3 DNA: TGTGCCAGCAGTCTTAGACGGGGACTAGCGCTCCAGGAGACCCAGTACTTC.

This chain connects TRBV29-1 to TRBJ1-2; tentatively, D is TRBD1 (5 bases). Per germline, CDR1 SQVTM and CDR2 ANQGSEA. The CDR3 covers 11 residues. The V and J ends lost 3 bases and 8 bases respectively, with 10 bases between them. The CDR3 region has the DNA TGCAGCGTTGAGGGGGTGGGCGGCTACACCTTC. The encoded protein is CSVEGVGGYTF.

In its sample, this clonotype was seen a few times. The rearrangement uses TRBV2 and TRBJ1-1; 12 nucleotides line up with TRBD1. From germline, CDR1 is SNHLY and CDR2 FYNNEI. The trim removed 6 bases at V and 4 bases at J, leaving 9 bases unmatched. The CDR3 runs 16 residues. The CDR3 is CASRPTSGQGATEAFF. CDR3 coding DNA: TGTGCCAGCAGACCCACCTCGGGACAGGGGGCCACTGAAGCTTTCTTT.

In this sample, this clonotype turned up a few times. This chain connects TRBV29-1 to TRBJ2-7; 12 positions agree with TRBD2. The CDR3 has 13 residues. J was trimmed by 7 bases and V by 4 bases; bases with no gene match: 5. From germline, CDR1 is SQVTM and CDR2 ANQGSEA. The DNA for the CDR3 is TGCAGCGTTGGAGTACTAGCGGGAGGAGAGCAGTACTTC. Amino acid sequence: CSVGVLAGGEQYF.

This clonotype was seen a handful of times. CDR3 loop: CASSLTDSLEQYF. CDR3 nucleotides: TGTGCCAGCAGTTTAACAGACAGCTTAGAGCAGTACTTC. The V gene is TRBV28, the J gene TRBJ2-7; weak D call: TRBD1 (5 bases). V lost 2 bases to trimming and J lost 7 bases, with 12 bases between them. This CDR3 is built from 13 residues. In germline, CDR1 is MDHEN, CDR2 SYDVKM.

As for this clonotype: A single base separates this from a much larger clone, so it may be a read error. The CDR3 loop reads CASGSGVPADQHF. The CDR3 DNA follows: TGTGCCAGCGGTAGCGGGGTGCCCGCGGACCAGCATTTT. The genes are TRBV2 and TRBJ1-5; no clear D. There are 13 residues in the CDR3. Germline CDR1 reads SNHLY; CDR2 reads FYNNEI. V was cut by 8 bases and J by 12 bases, with 20 bases left in between.

This clonotype was observed at least ten times. The chain is built from TRBV15 and TRBJ2-7; weak D call: TRBD2 (5 bases). In germline, CDR1 is LNHNV, CDR2 YYDKDF (reference sequence). The CDR3 extends over 14 amino acids. With 0 bases removed from V and 3 bases from J, the gap between germline ends came to 9 bases. This chain's CDR3 is CATSRDLEGYEQYF. For the CDR3, the DNA is TGTGCCACCAGCAGAGATCTCGAGGGCTACGAGCAGTACTTC.

This clonotype turned up a few times. The chain combines TRBV7-9 with TRBJ1-1, with D uncertain. The CDR3 sequence is 12 residues long. CDR1 is SEHNR and CDR2 is FQNEAQ in the germline V gene (reference sequence). V gave up 9 bases and J gave up 0 bases, with 8 bases separating them. The CDR3 nucleotides read TGTGCCAGTAAGGTGATGAACACTGAAGCTTTCTTT. Translation gives CASKVMNTEAFF.

This clonotype has more than one count but fewer than ten. CDR3 sequence: CASSIGPQGAGNQPQHF. In DNA, the CDR3 is TGTGCCAGTAGTATAGGGCCCCAGGGGGCCGGCAATCAGCCCCAGCATTTT. The chain has TRBV19 and TRBJ1-5; 8 bases map to TRBD1. V lost 1 base, J lost 2 bases, and 7 bases stayed unmatched. CDR3 length: 17 amino acids. The V gene's germline CDR1 is LNHDA and CDR2 SQIVND (reference sequence). Together with reference TRBV19 and TRBJ1-5, the CDR3 gives the full variable domain: DGGITQSPKYLFRKEGQNVTLSCEQNLNHDAMYWYRQDPGQGLRLIYYSQIVNDFQKGDIAEGYSVSREKKESFPLTVTSAQKNPTAFYLCASSIGPQGAGNQPQHFGDGTRLSIL.

The V and J genes are TRBV18 and TRBJ1-1, with 7 bases matching TRBD1. The length of the CDR3 is 17 residues. Germline CDR1 KGHSH, CDR2 LQKENI. J gave up 0 bases and V 1 base, and 8 bases lay outside the gene matches. The CDR3 DNA is TGTGCCAGCTCACCACGGGGGACAGCTGACATGAACACTGAAGCTTTCTTT. Protein sequence: CASSPRGTADMNTEAFF.